Shown below are 25 T cell receptor beta chains from a single sample sequenced in a study of quantifying T cell responses using KT2 cells. The wider study: cDNA was made from DNase-treated RNA using alpha and beta constant primers.

The cDNA 3' end received a ligated oligonucleotide with a UMI. The first PCR ran around 4 cycles with an equimolar RC1.1 and RC1.2 beta primer mix. TCRdb itself ran the UMI-ligation and nested PCR reads through MiXCR, one entry per CDR3 protein. The repertoire holds tens of thousands of distinct CDR3 sequences, about 9.4% seen once, with more than 9.5% in the top ten. The specimen sequenced was PBMCs spiked with cells of the T cell clone KT2. The receptor set was obtained from a human donor.

The rearrangement joins TRBV2 to TRBJ2-5, with D unresolved. CDR1 and CDR2 from the germline V gene are SNHLY and FYNNEI. Trimming cost V 1 base and J 7 bases, with 10 bases left between them. The CDR3 spans 13 residues. The CDR3 here is CASSEDLYATQYF. Here the CDR3 DNA reads TGTGCCAGCAGTGAAGACCTTTACGCGACCCAGTACTTC.

This clonotype has only a few counts. This chain connects TRBV14 to TRBJ2-3, with a weak D call TRBD2 (6 bases). There are 17 residues in the CDR3. Trimming cost V 0 bases and J 0 bases, with 13 bases left between them. The germline CDR1 and CDR2 sequences are SGHDN and FVKESK. DNA of the CDR3: TGTGCCAGCAGCCAAGATCGGAGACTAGTGAGCACAGATACGCAGTATTTT. It encodes CASSQDRRLVSTDTQYF. Combining the CDR3 with reference TRBV14 and TRBJ2-3 gives the whole variable domain EAGVTQFPSHSVIEKGQTVTLRCDPISGHDNLYWYRRVMGKEIKFLLHFVKESKQDESGMPNNRFLAERTGGTYSTLKVQPAELEDSGVYFCASSQDRRLVSTDTQYFGPGTRLTVL.

The table lists this clonotype with many counts. The chain recombines TRBV29-1 with TRBJ2-5; D remains ambiguous. The CDR3 extends over 13 amino acids. Germline CDR1 and CDR2: SQVTM and ANQGSEA. Trimming cost V 4 bases and J 5 bases, with 14 bases left between them. CDR3 bases: TGCAGCGTTGCGGCTAGTTCCCGGGAGACCCAGTACTTC. This codes for CSVAASSRETQYF.

For this clonotype: A much more abundant neighbour one base away suggests this may be a read error. The chain has TRBV7-8 and TRBJ1-5; TRBD1 is a possible D gene (6 bases). The CDR3 extends over 14 amino acids. Germline V gene data show CDR1 as SGHVS and CDR2 as FQNEAQ. CDR3 residues: CASSFYRDGQPQNF. The DNA for the CDR3 is TGTGCCAGCAGCTTTTACAGGGACGGGCAGCCCCAGAATTTT.

This clonotype appeared many times. This sequence joins TRBV7-9 and TRBJ2-7, with TRBD1 matching 8 bases. The germline V gene encodes CDR1 SEHNR and CDR2 FQNEAQ (reference sequence). V was pared by 4 bases and J by 9 bases, with 14 bases of the junction left unmatched. The CDR3 runs 15 residues. The CDR3 protein is CASSSGQGTGIGQYF. In nucleotides, the CDR3 is TGTGCCAGCAGCTCAGGACAGGGCACCGGGATTGGGCAGTACTTC.

This clonotype has ten or more counts. The chain carries TRBV27 and TRBJ1-5; 7 nucleotides match TRBD1. This CDR3 spans 14 amino acids. CDR1 is MNHEY, CDR2 SMNVEV, per germline (reference sequence). Trimming at V came to 3 bases and at J to 6 bases, leaving 5 bases not matched to a gene. The CDR3 loop reads CASSLDRMSQPQHF. The CDR3, as DNA: TGTGCCAGCAGTTTGGACAGGATGAGTCAGCCCCAGCATTTT.

This sequence joins TRBV21-1 and TRBJ2-7; the tabulated D call, TRBD1, remains unverified against the DNA. TRBV21-1 is a listed pseudogene. The CDR3 spans 16 residues. The CDR3 sequence is CASSKALADRDYEQYF. The CDR3 coding sequence is TGTGCCAGCAGCAAAGCGCTGGCGGACAGAGACTACGAGCAGTACTTC.

This rearrangement joins TRBV7-2 to TRBJ2-4; no clear D. CDR1 is SGHTA, CDR2 FQGNSA, per germline. Trimming took 4 bases from V and 7 from J, leaving 8 bases between them. The CDR3 runs to 12 residues. DNA for the CDR3: TGTGCCAGCAGCTCGATTATGAACATTCAGTACTTC. This gives the protein CASSSIMNIQYF.

This clonotype appeared a few times. The rearrangement joins TRBV9 to TRBJ2-1, with D possibly being TRBD2 (5 bases). The germline V and J ends were trimmed by 3 bases and 2 bases, with 12 bases remaining between them. Germline assignment: CDR1 SGDLS and CDR2 YYNGEE. This CDR3 is built from 15 residues. The DNA of the CDR3 is TGTGCCAGCAGCGCCGCCGAGGGCCCCTACAATGAGCAGTTCTTC. Amino acids: CASSAAEGPYNEQFF.

This clonotype has ten or more counts. The chain carries TRBV6-5 and TRBJ2-3; 7 bases map to TRBD2. The CDR3 length is 16 residues. With 5 bases clipped from V and 0 bases from J, the junction kept 8 bases outside the gene matches. Germline CDR1 MNHEY, CDR2 SVGAGI. The CDR3 is CASSPRLAASTDTQYF. The CDR3 nucleotides are TGTGCCAGCAGTCCCCGACTAGCAGCTAGCACAGATACGCAGTATTTT.

This clonotype was recorded a few times. The rearrangement joins TRBV29-1 to TRBJ2-5; the D gene is possibly TRBD1 (6 bases). This CDR3 comprises 12 residues. Trimming removed 5 bases at V and 3 bases at J, with 10 bases between. In germline, CDR1 is SQVTM, CDR2 ANQGSEA. In DNA form, the CDR3 reads TGCAGCGTTCTAGGACAGAAAGAGACCCAGTACTTC. Amino acid sequence: CSVLGQKETQYF. The variable domain in full, completed from reference TRBV29-1 and TRBJ2-5, reads SAVISQKPSRDICQRGTSLTIQCQVDSQVTMMFWYRQQPGQSLTLIATANQGSEATYESGFVIDKFPISRPNLTFSTLTVSNMSPEDSSIYLCSVLGQKETQYFGPGTRLLVL.

This clonotype was counted a single time. CDR3 DNA sequence: TGTGCCAGCGGCCCGGGACTAGCGTTTGACGAGCAGTACTTC. Its protein is CASGPGLAFDEQYF. The chain links TRBV12-3 or TRBV12-4 to TRBJ2-7; 10 bases are shared with TRBD2. The CDR3 has 14 amino acids. J gave up 5 bases and V 8 bases, and 9 bases lay outside the gene matches.

This clonotype was recorded many times. The chain recombines TRBV3-1 with TRBJ1-2; TRBD1 might be the D (6 bases). In germline, CDR1 is LGHDT, CDR2 YNNKEL (reference sequence). CDR3 length equals 16 residues. The V end was cut by 0 bases, the J end by 4 bases, with 15 bases between. CDR3 in amino acids: CASSQDLIDRPYGYTF. The DNA of the CDR3 is TGTGCCAGCAGCCAAGATTTAATCGACAGGCCCTATGGCTACACCTTC.

This clonotype was counted only a few times. The gene calls are TRBV5-4 and TRBJ1-2, with D possibly TRBD1 on 5 matching bases. Germline loops: CDR1 SGHNT, CDR2 YYREEE (reference sequence). The CDR3 has 14 residues. Deletions cut 0 bases from V and 4 bases from J, with 10 bases between. CDR3 nucleotides: TGTGCCAGCAGCTTGGATGGGACCCTCTATGGCTACACCTTC. Protein sequence: CASSLDGTLYGYTF.

Ten or more counts support this clonotype. V is TRBV6-4 and J is TRBJ2-7, with D tentatively TRBD1 (5 bases). Germline V gene sequence: CDR1 MRHNA, CDR2 SNTAGT. The CDR3 has 14 residues. Trimming took 5 bases from V and 0 from J, leaving 11 bases between them. The DNA of the CDR3 is TGTGCCAGCAGTTACGACAGTCTCTCCTACGAGCAGTACTTC. This encodes CASSYDSLSYEQYF.

This clonotype was seen many times. This chain uses TRBV20-1 with TRBJ1-2; a weak D match, TRBD1 (5 bases). The CDR3 has 11 amino acids. Per the germline V gene, CDR1 is DFQATT and CDR2 is SNEGSKA (reference sequence). V was trimmed by 2 bases and J by 5 bases, leaving 6 bases between them. CDR3: CSARRQYGYTF. In DNA form, the CDR3 reads TGCAGTGCTAGACGACAGTATGGCTACACCTTC.

The rearrangement uses TRBV11-3 and TRBJ2-2; the match to TRBD1 covers 9 bases. Germline CDR1 reads SGHNT; CDR2 reads YENEEA. Trimming at V came to 5 bases and at J to 6 bases, leaving 4 bases not matched to a gene. The CDR3 runs 14 residues. The CDR3: CASSLRTGAGELFF. The CDR3 DNA reads TGTGCCAGCAGCCTGAGGACAGGGGCCGGGGAGCTGTTTTTT.

This clonotype has only a few counts. The genes are TRBV12-3 or TRBV12-4 and TRBJ2-3; D call uncertain. V shed 5 bases and J shed 7 bases, with 13 bases lying between them. The CDR3 sequence is 13 residues long. CDR3 amino acids: CASSPGVLYTQYF. The CDR3 DNA follows: TGTGCCAGCAGTCCCGGCGTCTTGTATACGCAGTATTTT.

This chain connects TRBV12-3 or TRBV12-4 to TRBJ2-1; 9 positions agree with TRBD2. This CDR3 is built from 16 residues. Trimming took 3 bases from V and 6 from J; bases not matched to a gene: 9. The CDR3 loop is CASSFLASGVSNEQFF. The CDR3 region has the DNA TGTGCCAGCAGTTTCCTCGCTAGCGGGGTTTCCAATGAGCAGTTCTTC.

Only a few counts were recorded for this clonotype. V usage is TRBV12-3 or TRBV12-4 and J usage is TRBJ2-1; D possibly matches TRBD1 or TRBD2 (6 bases each). The V gene lost 5 bases and the J gene lost 4 bases, with 18 bases spanning the gap. The CDR3 covers 16 residues. CDR3 bases: TGTGCCAGCAGTCCTCGGGGGCTAAACGGGTACAATGAGCAGTTCTTC. This codes for CASSPRGLNGYNEQFF.

Many counts were recorded for this clonotype. This chain links TRBV11-2 with TRBJ2-3; TRBD2 agrees at 7 bases. CDR3 size: 18 residues. V dropped 1 base and J dropped 4; count of bases not matched to a gene: 14. Germline lookup yields CDR1 SGHAT and CDR2 FQNNGV. Here the CDR3 DNA reads TGTGCCAGCAGCTTAGTATTCCGGGACTACCAACCTGCAGATACGCAGTATTTT. It translates to CASSLVFRDYQPADTQYF.

This clonotype was observed at least ten times. V usage is TRBV25-1 and J usage is TRBJ2-3, with TRBD2 identical over 8 bases. Unmatched junction bases numbered 4, after V lost 2 bases and J lost 6 bases. CDR1 and CDR2 (germline): MGHDK, SYGVNS. This CDR3 is 14 amino acids long. The CDR3 nucleotides read TGTGCCAGCAGTGAAGCGGGGGGCCTTGATACGCAGTATTTT. Its translation is CASSEAGGLDTQYF.

This clonotype was found many times. J is TRBJ2-1 and V is TRBV29-1; 7 bases map to TRBD1. Germline loops: CDR1 SQVTM, CDR2 ANQGSEA. The J segment lost 8 bases and the V segment lost 6 bases, leaving 13 bases of the junction unmatched. This CDR3 is built from 14 residues. For the CDR3, the DNA is TGCAGCGTGGAGGCCTCCCGCAGGGGGTATGAGCAGTTCTTC. This encodes CSVEASRRGYEQFF.

This clonotype was recorded at least ten times. V is TRBV2 and J is TRBJ2-1; 7 nucleotides agree with TRBD2. The CDR3 consists of 14 residues. The V and J ends lost 4 bases and 7 bases, in that order; junction bases with no gene match: 7. CDR1 and CDR2 from the germline V gene are SNHLY and FYNNEI. CDR3 region: CASSVRASGNEQFF. The CDR3 coding sequence is TGTGCCAGCAGTGTAAGGGCTAGCGGTAATGAGCAGTTCTTC.

The chain recombines TRBV5-6 with TRBJ2-1; 7 bases map to TRBD2. CDR3 size: 16 residues. V dropped 1 base and J dropped 1; count of bases not matched to a gene: 5. The V gene's germline CDR1 is SGHDT and CDR2 YYEEEE. In DNA, the CDR3 is TGTGCCAGCAGCTTGCCGGGACTACCTTCCTACAATGAGCAGTTCTTC. Its translation is CASSLPGLPSYNEQFF.